This TCR beta chain was profiled in a study of neurological immune-mediated disorders. The yield of each sequencing run was over 160 million TCR-beta sequences from 15-18 subjects. TCRdb processed the 5' RACE reads anew with MiXCR; each CDR3 protein has one entry. Among roughly 80,000 distinct CDR3 sequences listed, 10% were seen once. Germline CDR1 SNHLY, CDR2 FYNNEI. The CDR3 consists of 11 residues. Trimming cost V 4 bases and J 4 bases, with 5 bases left between them. This clonotype was observed at least ten times. 2 million unsorted PBMCs were stored in RNAlater at -80 °C before RNA extraction. The chain combines TRBV2 with TRBJ2-7; D not certain. The sample taken for sequencing was PBMCs. This clonotype was obtained from a man aged 35-49 years in good health. The CDR3 nucleotides are TGTGCCAGCAGTGCCGGATACGAGCAGTACTTC. It encodes CASSAGYEQYF.